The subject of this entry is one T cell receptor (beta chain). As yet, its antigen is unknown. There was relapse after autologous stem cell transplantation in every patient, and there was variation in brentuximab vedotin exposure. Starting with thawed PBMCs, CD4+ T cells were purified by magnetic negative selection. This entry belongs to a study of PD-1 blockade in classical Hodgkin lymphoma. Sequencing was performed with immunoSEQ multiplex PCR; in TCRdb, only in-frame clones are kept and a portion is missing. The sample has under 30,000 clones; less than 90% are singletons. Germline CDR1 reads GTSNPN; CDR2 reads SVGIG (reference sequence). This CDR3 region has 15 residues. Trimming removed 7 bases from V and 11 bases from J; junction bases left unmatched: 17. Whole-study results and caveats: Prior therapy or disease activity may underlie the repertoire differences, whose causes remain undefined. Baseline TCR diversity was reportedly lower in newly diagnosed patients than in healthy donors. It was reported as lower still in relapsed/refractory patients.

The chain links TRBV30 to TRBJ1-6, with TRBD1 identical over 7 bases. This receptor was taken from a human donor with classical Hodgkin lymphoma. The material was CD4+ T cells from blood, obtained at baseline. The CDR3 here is CASGQADRNLTPLHF. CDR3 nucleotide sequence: TGTGCCTCCGGACAGGCCGATAGGAATTTGACACCCCTCCACTTT. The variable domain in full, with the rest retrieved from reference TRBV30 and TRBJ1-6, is SQTIHQWPATLVQPVGSPLSLECTVEGTSNPNLYWYRQAAGRGLQLLFYSVGIGQISSEVPQNLSASRPQDRQFILSSKKLLLSDSGFYLCASGQADRNLTPLHFGNGTRLTVT.